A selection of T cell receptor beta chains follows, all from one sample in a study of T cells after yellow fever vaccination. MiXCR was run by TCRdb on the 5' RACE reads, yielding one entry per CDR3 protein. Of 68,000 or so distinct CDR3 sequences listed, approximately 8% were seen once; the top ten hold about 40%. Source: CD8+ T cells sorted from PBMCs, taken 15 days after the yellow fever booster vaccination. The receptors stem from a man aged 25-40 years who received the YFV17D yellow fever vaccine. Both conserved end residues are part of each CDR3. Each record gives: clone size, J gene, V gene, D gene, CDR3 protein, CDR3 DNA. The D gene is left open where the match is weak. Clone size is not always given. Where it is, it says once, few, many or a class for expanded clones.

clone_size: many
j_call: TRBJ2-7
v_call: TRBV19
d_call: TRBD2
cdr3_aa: CASSMAGGPYEQYF
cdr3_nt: TGTGCCAGTAGTATGGCGGGAGGACCCTACGAGCAGTACTTC

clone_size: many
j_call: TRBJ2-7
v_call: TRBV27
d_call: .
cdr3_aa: CASSLYTDAYEQYF
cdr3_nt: TGTGCCAGCAGTTTATATACCGACGCCTACGAGCAGTACTTC

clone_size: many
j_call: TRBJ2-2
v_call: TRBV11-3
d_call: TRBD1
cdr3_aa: CASSAAQGAVELFF
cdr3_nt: TGTGCCAGCAGCGCGGCACAGGGGGCTGTGGAGCTGTTTTTT

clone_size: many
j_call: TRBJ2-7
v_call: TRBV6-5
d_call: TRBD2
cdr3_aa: CASSYDRGVGGEQYF
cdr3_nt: TGTGCCAGCAGTTACGATCGGGGGGTGGGCGGAGAGCAGTACTTC

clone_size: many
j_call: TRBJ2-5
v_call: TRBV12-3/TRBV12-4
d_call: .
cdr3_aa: CASSSIGSGETQYF
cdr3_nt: TGTGCCAGCAGTTCCATAGGGAGCGGGGAGACCCAGTACTTC

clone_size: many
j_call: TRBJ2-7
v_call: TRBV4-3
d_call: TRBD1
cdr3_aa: CASSQGHRDRKAYEQYF
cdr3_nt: TGCGCCAGCAGCCAAGGTCACAGGGACAGGAAGGCCTACGAGCAGTACTTC

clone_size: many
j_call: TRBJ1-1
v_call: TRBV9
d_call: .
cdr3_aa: CASSVWGELNTEAFF
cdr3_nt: TGTGCCAGCAGCGTGTGGGGGGAGCTGAACACTGAAGCTTTCTTT

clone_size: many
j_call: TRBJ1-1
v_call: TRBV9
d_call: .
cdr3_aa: CASSSGGSLDEAFF
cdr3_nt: TGTGCCAGCAGCTCGGGGGGGTCGCTGGATGAAGCTTTCTTT

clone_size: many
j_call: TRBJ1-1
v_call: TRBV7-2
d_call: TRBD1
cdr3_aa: CASSLGQGAGTEAFF
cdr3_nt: TGTGCCAGCAGCTTAGGACAGGGGGCTGGCACTGAAGCTTTCTTT

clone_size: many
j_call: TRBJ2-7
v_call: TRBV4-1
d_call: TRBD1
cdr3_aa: CASSHSGTGAYEQYF
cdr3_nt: TGCGCCAGCAGCCACTCCGGGACAGGGGCCTACGAGCAGTACTTC

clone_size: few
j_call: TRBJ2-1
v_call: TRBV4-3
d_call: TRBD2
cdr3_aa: CASSQGLAESYNEQFF
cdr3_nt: TGCGCCAGCAGCCAGGGACTAGCGGAGAGTTACAATGAGCAGTTCTTC

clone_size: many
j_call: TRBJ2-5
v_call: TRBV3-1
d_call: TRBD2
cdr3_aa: CASSQDPGGQETQYF
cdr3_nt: TGTGCCAGCAGCCAAGATCCGGGAGGACAAGAGACCCAGTACTTC

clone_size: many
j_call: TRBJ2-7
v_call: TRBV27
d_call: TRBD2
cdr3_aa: CASSLAGGLSSYEQYF
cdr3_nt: TGTGCCAGCAGTTTAGCGGGAGGGCTGAGCTCCTACGAGCAGTACTTC

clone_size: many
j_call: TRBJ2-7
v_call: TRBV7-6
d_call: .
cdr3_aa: CASSLLQGTEQYF
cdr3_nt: TGTGCCAGCAGCTTATTACAGGGAACCGAGCAGTACTTC

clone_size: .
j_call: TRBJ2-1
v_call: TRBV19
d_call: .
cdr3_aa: CASSMDYNEQFF
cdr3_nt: TGTGCCAGTAGTATGGATTACAATGAGCAGTTCTTC

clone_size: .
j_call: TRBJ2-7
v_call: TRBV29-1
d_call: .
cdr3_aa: CSVVQNYEQYF
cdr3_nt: TGCAGCGTTGTCCAGAACTACGAGCAGTACTTC

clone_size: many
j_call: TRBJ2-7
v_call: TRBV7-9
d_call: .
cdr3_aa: CASSLEPGLAHEQYF
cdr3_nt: TGTGCCAGCAGCTTAGAGCCAGGGCTGGCGCACGAGCAGTACTTC

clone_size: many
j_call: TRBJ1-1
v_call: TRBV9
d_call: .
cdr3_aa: CASSGEDEYTEAFF
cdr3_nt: TGTGCCAGCAGCGGGGAAGATGAGTACACTGAAGCTTTCTTT

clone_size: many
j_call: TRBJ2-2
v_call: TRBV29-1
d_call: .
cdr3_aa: CSGEEDTGELFF
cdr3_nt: TGCAGTGGGGAGGAGGACACCGGGGAGCTGTTTTTT

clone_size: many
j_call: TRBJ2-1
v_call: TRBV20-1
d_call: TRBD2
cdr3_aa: CSARKNAGGPINEQFF
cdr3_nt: TGCAGTGCTAGAAAGAATGCGGGAGGGCCGATCAATGAGCAGTTCTTC

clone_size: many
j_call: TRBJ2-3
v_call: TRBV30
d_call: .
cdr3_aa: CAWSANTDTQYF
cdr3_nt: TGTGCCTGGAGTGCCAACACAGATACGCAGTATTTT

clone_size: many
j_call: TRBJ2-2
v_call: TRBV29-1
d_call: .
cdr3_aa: CSVGGQPPNTGELFF
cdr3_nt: TGCAGCGTCGGAGGACAGCCCCCGAACACCGGGGAGCTGTTTTTT

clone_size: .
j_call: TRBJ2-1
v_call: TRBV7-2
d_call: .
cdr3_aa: CASSFLSEQFF
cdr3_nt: TGTGCCAGCAGCTTTCTAAGTGAGCAGTTCTTC

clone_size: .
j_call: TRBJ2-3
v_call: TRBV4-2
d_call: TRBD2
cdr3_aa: CASGPGLAGDTDTQYF
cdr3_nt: TGTGCCAGCGGCCCGGGGCTAGCGGGAGACACAGATACGCAGTATTTT

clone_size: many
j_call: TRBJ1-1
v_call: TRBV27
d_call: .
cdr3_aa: CASSLEGNTEAFF
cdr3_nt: TGTGCCAGCAGTTTAGAGGGGAACACTGAAGCTTTCTTT

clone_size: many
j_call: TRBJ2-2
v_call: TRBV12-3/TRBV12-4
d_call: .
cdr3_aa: CASSRLGELFF
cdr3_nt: TGTGCCAGCAGCCGACTCGGGGAGCTGTTTTTT

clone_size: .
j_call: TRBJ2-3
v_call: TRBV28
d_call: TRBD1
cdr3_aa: CASIRGQYTDTQYF
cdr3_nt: TGTGCCAGCATCCGGGGACAGTACACAGATACGCAGTATTTT

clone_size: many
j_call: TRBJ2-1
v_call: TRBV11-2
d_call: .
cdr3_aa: CASSLGGFGHEQFF
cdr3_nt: TGTGCCAGCAGCTTGGGCGGGTTTGGGCATGAGCAGTTCTTC

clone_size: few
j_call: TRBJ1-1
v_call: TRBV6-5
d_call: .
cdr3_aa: CASTRLGQGNTEAFF
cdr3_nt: TGTGCCAGCACCCGCCTCGGCCAGGGGAACACTGAAGCTTTCTTT

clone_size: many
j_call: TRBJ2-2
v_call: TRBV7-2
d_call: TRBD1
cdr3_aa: CASSEWDRHTGELFF
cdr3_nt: TGTGCCAGCAGCGAATGGGACAGACACACCGGGGAGCTGTTTTTT

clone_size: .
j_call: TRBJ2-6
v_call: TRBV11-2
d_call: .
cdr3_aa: CASSSLTLSGGANVLTF
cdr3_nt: TGTGCCAGCAGCTCACTGACCCTATCGGGAGGGGCCAACGTCCTGACTTTC

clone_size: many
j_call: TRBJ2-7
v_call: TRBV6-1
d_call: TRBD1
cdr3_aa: CASRAGTAFYEQYF
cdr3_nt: TGTGCCAGCAGGGCCGGGACAGCCTTCTACGAGCAGTACTTC

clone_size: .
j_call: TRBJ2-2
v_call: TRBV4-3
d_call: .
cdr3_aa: CASSQPGNTGELFF
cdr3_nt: TGCGCCAGCAGCCAACCGGGAAACACCGGGGAGCTGTTTTTT

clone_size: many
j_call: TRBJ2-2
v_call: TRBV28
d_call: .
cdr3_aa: CASSLLAEVTGELFF
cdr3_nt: TGTGCCAGCAGTTTATTAGCGGAGGTCACCGGGGAGCTGTTTTTT

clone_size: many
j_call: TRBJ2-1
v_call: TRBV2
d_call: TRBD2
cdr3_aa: CASSEGGLADNYNEQFF
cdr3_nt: TGTGCCAGCAGTGAGGGAGGACTAGCGGATAACTACAATGAGCAGTTCTTC

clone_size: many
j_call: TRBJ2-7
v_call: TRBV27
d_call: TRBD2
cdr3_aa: CASSGGGEQYF
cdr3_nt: TGTGCCAGCAGTGGGGGGGGAGAGCAGTACTTC

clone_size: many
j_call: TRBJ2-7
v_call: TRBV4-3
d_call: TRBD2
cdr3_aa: CASSHGATAGAYEQYF
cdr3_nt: TGCGCCAGCAGCCACGGGGCAACCGCGGGAGCCTACGAGCAGTACTTC

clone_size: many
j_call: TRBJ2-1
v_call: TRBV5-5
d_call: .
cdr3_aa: CASSLLQNSYNEQFF
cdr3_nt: TGTGCCAGCAGCTTGTTACAGAACTCCTACAATGAGCAGTTCTTC

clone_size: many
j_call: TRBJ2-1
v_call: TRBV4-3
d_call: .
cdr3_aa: CASSQLSSPGGNEQFF
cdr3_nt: TGCGCCAGCAGCCAACTATCCTCACCCGGGGGCAATGAGCAGTTCTTC

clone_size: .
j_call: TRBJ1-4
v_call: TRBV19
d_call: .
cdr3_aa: CASSMRTAIPQKLFF
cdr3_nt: TGTGCCAGTAGTATGCGGACAGCTATCCCTCAAAAACTGTTTTTT

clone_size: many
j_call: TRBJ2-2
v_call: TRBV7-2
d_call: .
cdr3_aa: CASSLKGWNTGELFF
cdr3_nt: TGTGCCAGCAGCTTAAAGGGGTGGAACACCGGGGAGCTGTTTTTT

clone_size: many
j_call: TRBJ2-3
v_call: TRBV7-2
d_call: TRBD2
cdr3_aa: CASSTGTSGTDTQYF
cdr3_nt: TGTGCCAGCAGCACTGGGACTAGCGGCACAGATACGCAGTATTTT

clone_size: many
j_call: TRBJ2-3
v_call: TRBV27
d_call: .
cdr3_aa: CASHHGDTQYF
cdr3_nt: TGTGCCAGTCACCATGGGGATACGCAGTATTTT

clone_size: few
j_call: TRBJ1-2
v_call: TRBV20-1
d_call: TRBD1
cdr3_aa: CSATATGSGGYTF
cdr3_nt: TGCAGTGCTACTGCGACAGGGTCGGGGGGCTACACCTTC

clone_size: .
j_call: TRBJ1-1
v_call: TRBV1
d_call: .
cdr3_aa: CSVVEGGWGAFF
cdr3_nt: TGCAGCGTTGTGGAAGGAGGGTGGGGCGCTTTCTTT

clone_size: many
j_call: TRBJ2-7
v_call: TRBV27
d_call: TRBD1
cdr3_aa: CASSLTGTGGSIYYEQYF
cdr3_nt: TGTGCCAGCAGTTTAACCGGGACAGGGGGCTCCATTTACTACGAGCAGTACTTC

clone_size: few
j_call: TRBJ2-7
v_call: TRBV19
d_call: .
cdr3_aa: CASSGSLVGEQYF
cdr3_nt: TGTGCCAGTAGCGGGAGTCTTGTCGGCGAGCAGTACTTC

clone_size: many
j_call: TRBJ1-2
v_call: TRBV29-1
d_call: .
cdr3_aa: CSVEGIVYGYTF
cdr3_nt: TGCAGCGTTGAGGGCATCGTCTATGGCTACACCTTC

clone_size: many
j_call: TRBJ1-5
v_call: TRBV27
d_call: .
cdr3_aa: CASSLRGKKNQPQHF
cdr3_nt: TGTGCCAGCAGTTTGCGGGGCAAAAAAAATCAGCCCCAGCATTTT

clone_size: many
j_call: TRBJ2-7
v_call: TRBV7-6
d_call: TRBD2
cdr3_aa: CASSPSRLAGAGEQYF
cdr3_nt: TGTGCCAGCAGCCCTTCCCGACTAGCGGGAGCGGGAGAGCAGTACTTC

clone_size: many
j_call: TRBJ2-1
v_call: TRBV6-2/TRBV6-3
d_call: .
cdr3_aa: CASSYSNEQFF
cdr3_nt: TGTGCCAGCAGTTACTCAAATGAGCAGTTCTTC

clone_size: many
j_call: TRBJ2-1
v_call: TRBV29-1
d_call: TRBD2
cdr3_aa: CSLRDLTSGSDNEQFF
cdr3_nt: TGCAGCTTGCGGGATTTGACTAGCGGAAGTGACAATGAGCAGTTCTTC

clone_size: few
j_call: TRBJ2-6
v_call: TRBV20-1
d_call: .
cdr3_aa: CSAMGDYSGANVLTF
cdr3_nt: TGCAGTGCTATGGGGGATTACTCTGGGGCCAACGTCCTGACTTTC

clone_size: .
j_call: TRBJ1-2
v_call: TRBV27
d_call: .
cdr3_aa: CATQGEGSYGYTF
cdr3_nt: TGTGCCACCCAGGGAGAGGGTTCGTATGGCTACACCTTC